This passage covers 18 T cell receptor beta chains from one sample sequenced in a study of shared clonotypes between healthy human individuals. Assay: immunoSEQ multiplex PCR; the TCRdb copy retains only in-frame clones and omits some. The sample has more than 2 million clones; under 97% are singletons. What was sequenced was naive CD4+ T cells sorted from blood. Subset defined: CD45RA+ positively selected. These receptors were collected from a man aged 18-30 years in good health.

This chain joins TRBV5-1 and TRBJ2-3; D is unresolved. CDR1 SGHRS and CDR2 YFSETQ come from the germline V gene. Trimming removed 0 bases from V and 5 bases from J, with 10 bases in between. The CDR3 sequence is 14 residues long. CDR3 sequence: CASSLEQSRDTQYF. CDR3 coding DNA: TGCGCCAGCAGCTTGGAGCAGAGTAGAGATACGCAGTATTTT.

With regard to this clone: The sample carries other DNA sequences with the same CDR3. The chain carries TRBV10-3 and TRBJ2-5; D not certain. Trimming left V 3 bases short and J 4 bases short, with 3 bases between. The germline V gene has CDR1 ENHRY and CDR2 SYGVKD. CDR3 length: 11 amino acids. CDR3 coding DNA: TGTGCCATCAGTGATCGAGAGACCCAGTACTTC. Amino acid sequence: CAISDRETQYF.

For the CDR3, the DNA is TGTGCCAGCACCCGACAGGCTAATTCACCCCTCCACTTT. Translating it yields CASTRQANSPLHF. The V call is TRBV27, the J call TRBJ1-6, with D tentatively TRBD1 (6 bases). Germline loops: CDR1 MNHEY, CDR2 SMNVEV (reference sequence). Deletions cut 7 bases from V and 6 bases from J, with 10 bases between. The CDR3 contains 13 residues.

The DNA for the CDR3 is TGTGCCAGCAGCTTCGACGCCGAGGGAAACACCATATATTTT. Translation: CASSFDAEGNTIYF. The chain uses TRBV7-2 and TRBJ1-3; D is ambiguous. This CDR3 region has 14 residues. With 3 bases removed from V and 4 bases from J, the gap between germline ends came to 10 bases. Looked up from germline, CDR1 is SGHTA and CDR2 is FQGNSA.

A note on this clone: Other DNA sequences from this sample encode an identical CDR3 as well. The genes are TRBV5-1 and TRBJ2-4; D is perhaps TRBD1 (6 bases). Germline assignment: CDR1 SGHRS and CDR2 YFSETQ. Trimming took off 4 bases at V and 1 base at J, with 9 bases between the two ends. The CDR3 spans 14 residues. The CDR3 DNA reads TGCGCCAGCAGCCCCGGACAGGCCAAAAACATTCAGTACTTC. Its translation is CASSPGQAKNIQYF.

The V and J genes are TRBV30 and TRBJ1-4; D is possibly TRBD1 (6 bases). CDR3 length: 13 residues. The V end was cut by 7 bases, the J end by 3 bases, with 12 bases between. Germline V lookup: CDR1 GTSNPN, CDR2 SVGIG (reference sequence). In nucleotides, the CDR3 is TGTGCCTCTCAACAGGGCCCTAATGAAAAACTGTTTTTT. Translating gives CASQQGPNEKLFF.

The chain combines TRBV30 with TRBJ1-5; D may be TRBD1 (6 bases). This CDR3 is built from 16 residues. Deletions cut 2 bases from V and 0 bases from J, with 14 bases between. The germline gives CDR1 GTSNPN, CDR2 SVGIG (reference sequence). CDR3: CAWSYQGRGSNQPQHF. The DNA for the CDR3 is TGTGCCTGGAGTTATCAGGGGCGGGGTAGCAATCAGCCCCAGCATTTT.

J is TRBJ1-6 and V is TRBV19, with D possibly matching TRBD1 (6 bases). Germline CDR1 and CDR2: LNHDA and SQIVND (reference sequence). The ends were cut back, 4 bases at V and 0 bases at J, with 10 bases in the middle. CDR3 length equals 16 residues. The CDR3 loop is CASSNTGTSYNSPLHF. As DNA, the CDR3 is TGTGCCAGTAGTAATACAGGGACCTCCTATAATTCACCCCTCCACTTT.

The rearrangement uses TRBV19 and TRBJ2-3, with D perhaps TRBD1 (6 bases). The germline V and J ends were trimmed by 5 bases and 4 bases, with 13 bases remaining between them. The V gene's germline CDR1 is LNHDA and CDR2 SQIVND (reference sequence). This CDR3 region has 14 residues. In nucleotides, the CDR3 is TGTGCCAGTAGTGGGGGCCGTGAGCCAGATACGCAGTATTTT. Amino acids: CASSGGREPDTQYF.

The chain is built from TRBV9 and TRBJ2-7, with no clear D. Germline V gene lookup returns CDR1 SGDLS and CDR2 YYNGEE. CDR3 size: 13 residues. Trimming took off 0 bases at V and 6 bases at J, with 10 bases between the two ends. The CDR3 spells CASSVVSIGEQYF. DNA of the CDR3: TGTGCCAGCAGCGTAGTTAGCATAGGCGAGCAGTACTTC. Drawing the rest from reference TRBV9 and TRBJ2-7, the complete variable domain is DSGVTQTPKHLITATGQRVTLRCSPRSGDLSVYWYQQSLDQGLQFLIQYYNGEERAKGNILERFSAQQFPDLHSELNLSSLELGDSALYFCASSVVSIGEQYFGPGTRLTVT.

V and J are TRBV4-1 and TRBJ2-7, with D hard to call. Germline CDR1 is MGHRA and CDR2 is YSYEKL. This CDR3 region has 16 residues. The ends were cut back, 1 base at V and 2 bases at J, with 15 bases in the middle. In nucleotides, the CDR3 is TGCGCCAGCAGCCAAGGGGCCGGTCAATCACCCTACGAGCAGTACTTC. Protein product: CASSQGAGQSPYEQYF.

The chain recombines TRBV28 with TRBJ2-5, with D hard to call. Germline CDR1 and CDR2: MDHEN and SYDVKM. The CDR3 is 11 residues long. The germline V and J ends were trimmed by 6 bases and 3 bases, with 5 bases remaining between them. The CDR3, as DNA: TGTGCCAGCAGCGCCAAAGAGACCCAGTACTTC. Its protein product is CASSAKETQYF.

The rearrangement joins TRBV10-2 to TRBJ1-5, with 8 bases aligning to TRBD1. Germline values: CDR1 WSHSY, CDR2 SAAADI. CDR3 length equals 14 residues. V gave up 9 bases and J gave up 0 bases; unmatched junction bases: 4. The CDR3 DNA reads TGCGCCAGGCGACAGGGGCTTAGCAATCAGCCCCAGCATTTT. Its protein is CARRQGLSNQPQHF.

This clone has only one observation. V gene TRBV25-1 combines with J gene TRBJ2-5, with TRBD1 as a possible D gene (5 bases). The V and J ends lost 1 base and 5 bases respectively, with 8 bases between them. CDR1 and CDR2 (germline): MGHDK, SYGVNS. The CDR3 is 13 residues long. CDR3 sequence: CASSEWGVETQYF. CDR3 coding DNA: TGTGCCAGCAGTGAATGGGGCGTGGAGACCCAGTACTTC.

CDR3 DNA: TGTGCCAGCTCACCCCCTCGGGGGACAGGGGGCGCGGGCACTGAAGCTTTCTTT. The encoded protein is CASSPPRGTGGAGTEAFF. This chain joins TRBV18 and TRBJ1-1; 12 bases line up with TRBD1. V lost 3 bases to trimming and J lost 4 bases; unmatched junction nucleotides: 12. Germline CDR1 reads KGHSH; CDR2 reads LQKENI. This CDR3 comprises 18 residues. The whole variable domain, filled in from reference TRBV18 and TRBJ1-1, reads NAGVMQNPRHLVRRRGQEARLRCSPMKGHSHVYWYRQLPEEGLKFMVYLQKENIIDESGMPKERFSAEFPKEGPSILRIQQVVRGDSAAYFCASSPPRGTGGAGTEAFFGQGTRLTVV.

V gene TRBV19 combines with J gene TRBJ1-3; 11 nucleotides align to TRBD1. There are 15 residues in the CDR3. Losses at the gene ends were 5 bases for V and 3 bases for J; bases not matched to a gene: 3. CDR1 and CDR2 from the germline V gene are LNHDA and SQIVND (reference sequence). DNA of the CDR3: TGTGCCAGTAGTCGGACAGGGGGCTTTGGAAACACCATATATTTT. This gives the protein CASSRTGGFGNTIYF.

V is TRBV5-1 and J is TRBJ1-2; 9 bases fit TRBD1. The CDR3 loop spans 15 amino acids. The V gene end was trimmed by 0 bases and the J gene end by 5 bases; junction bases not matched to a gene: 5. In germline, CDR1 is SGHRS, CDR2 YFSETQ. For the CDR3, the DNA is TGCGCCAGCAGCTTGGCCGGGACAGGGTTTTATGGCTACACCTTC. As protein: CASSLAGTGFYGYTF. The full variable domain, in which reference TRBV5-1 and TRBJ1-2 provide the parts outside the CDR3, is KAGVTQTPRYLIKTRGQQVTLSCSPISGHRSVSWYQQTPGQGLQFLFEYFSETQRNKGNFPGRFSGRQFSNSRSEMNVSTLELGDSALYLCASSLAGTGFYGYTFGSGTRLTVV.

The chain has TRBV29-1 and TRBJ1-1, with D unresolved. The germline V gene encodes CDR1 SQVTM and CDR2 ANQGSEA. V lost 4 bases, J lost 1 base, and 16 bases lay in between. This CDR3 has 15 amino acids. The CDR3, as DNA: TGCAGCGTTGCTACCCAGGCCGAATGGAACACTGAAGCTTTCTTT. Translation gives CSVATQAEWNTEAFF.